The 15 T cell receptor beta chains reported below all come from one sample, sequenced in a study of blood T cell repertoires in COVID-19. Some clones are missing from TCRdb's copy, which holds only in-frame ones; the method was immunoSEQ multiplex PCR. The sample holds about 140,000 clones, approximately 80% seen once. Sequencing used peripheral blood. The source is a man aged 55-75 years with active or convalescent COVID-19.

This clone was detected only a few times. The CDR3 coding sequence is TGCGCCAGCAGCTTGTCGGCGGGTCACGAGCAGTACTTC. Translation gives CASSLSAGHEQYF. This rearrangement joins TRBV5-1 to TRBJ2-7, with a tentative D call TRBD2 (5 bases). This CDR3 contains 13 residues. The V and J ends lost 1 base and 5 bases respectively, with 10 bases between them. From germline, CDR1 is SGHRS and CDR2 YFSETQ.

This clone was recorded only once. V is TRBV4-3 and J is TRBJ2-3; TRBD2 agrees at 7 bases. The V segment lost 0 bases and the J segment 0 bases; nucleotides outside the gene matches: 6. Germline assignment: CDR1 LGHNA and CDR2 YSLEER. The CDR3 totals 17 residues. CDR3 coding DNA: TGCGCCAGCAGCCAAGATGCGGCTAGCGGTAGCACAGATACGCAGTATTTT. This translates into CASSQDAASGSTDTQYF.

The V and J genes are TRBV18 and TRBJ1-5; D gene uncertain. The V gene lost 1 base and the J gene lost 2 bases, with 12 bases spanning the gap. The CDR3 is 16 amino acids. Germline CDR1 is KGHSH and CDR2 is LQKENI. The CDR3 spells CASSPRGVGGNQPQHF. DNA of the CDR3: TGTGCCAGCTCACCACGGGGAGTAGGTGGCAATCAGCCCCAGCATTTT.

V and J are TRBV3-1 (or the pseudogene TRBV3-2) and TRBJ2-3, with 8 nucleotides matching TRBD2. Germline CDR1 and CDR2: LGHDT and YNNKEL (reference sequence). V was pared by 0 bases and J by 6 bases, with 8 bases of the junction left unmatched. The CDR3 loop spans 16 amino acids. The CDR3 loop reads CASSQDKERERDTQYF. The CDR3 DNA follows: TGTGCCAGCAGCCAAGATAAGGAGCGGGAGCGGGATACGCAGTATTTT.

The rearrangement links TRBV10-3 to TRBJ1-1; 9 bases align to TRBD1. The J segment lost 6 bases and the V segment lost 6 bases, leaving 11 bases of the junction unmatched. Germline loops: CDR1 ENHRY, CDR2 SYGVKD. The CDR3 spans 15 residues. The CDR3 DNA reads TGTGCCATCAGGAAAGAATTACAGGGGGCCGCTGAAGCTTTCTTT. It encodes CAIRKELQGAAEAFF.

The chain uses TRBV7-9 and TRBJ1-1, with 8 bases matching TRBD1. Unmatched junction bases numbered 2, after V lost 5 bases and J lost 6 bases. This CDR3 is 12 amino acids long. Germline CDR1 reads SEHNR; CDR2 reads FQNEAQ (reference sequence). CDR3 coding DNA: TGTGCCAGCAGCGACAGGGGCGCTGAAGCTTTCTTT. Amino acid sequence: CASSDRGAEAFF.

The chain recombines TRBV6-2 or TRBV6-3 with TRBJ2-7; 7 bases map to TRBD1. With V trimmed by 0 bases and J by 7 bases, 9 bases remained unmatched. The CDR3 is 15 residues long. CDR1 MNHEY and CDR2 SVGEGT come from the germline V gene. DNA for the CDR3: TGTGCCAGCAGTTACTCGGGGGCCACAGGGGATGAGCAGTACTTC. Protein product: CASSYSGATGDEQYF.

The CDR3 loop reads CASSARDRGIHGYTF. The CDR3 coding sequence is TGTGCCAGCAGCGCGCGGGACAGGGGAATTCATGGCTACACCTTC. The chain links TRBV13 to TRBJ1-2; TRBD1 matches at 10 bases. The CDR3 contains 15 residues. Germline assignment: CDR1 PRHDT and CDR2 FYEKMQ (reference sequence). With 5 bases clipped from V and 6 bases from J, the junction kept 9 bases outside the gene matches.

This clone showed up just a few times. This sequence joins TRBV5-1 and TRBJ1-1; D gene ambiguous. There are 15 residues in the CDR3. The V gene lost 0 bases and the J gene lost 2 bases, with 11 bases spanning the gap. From germline, CDR1 is SGHRS and CDR2 YFSETQ. CDR3 nucleotide sequence: TGCGCCAGCAGCTTGGACGGGGATACAAACACTGAAGCTTTCTTT. This translates into CASSLDGDTNTEAFF.

The chain is built from TRBV6-6 and TRBJ2-2; D perhaps matches TRBD2 (5 bases). This CDR3 is built from 16 residues. The germline V and J ends were trimmed by 1 base and 4 bases, with 13 bases remaining between them. Germline V gene data show CDR1 as MNHNY and CDR2 as SVGAGI (reference sequence). The CDR3 nucleotides are TGTGCCAGCAGTTACTTGGGCGGGTCCGGCACCGGGGAGCTGTTTTTT. Translation gives CASSYLGGSGTGELFF.

The chain couples TRBV7-8 to TRBJ1-5, with D maybe TRBD1 (5 bases). Trimming stripped 6 bases from V and 7 bases from J, with 13 bases between. CDR3 length: 13 amino acids. Germline CDR1 is SGHVS and CDR2 is FQNEAQ. The CDR3 loop reads CASSLGGVQPQHF. DNA for the CDR3: TGTGCCAGCAGTCTGGGAGGGGTCCAGCCCCAGCATTTT.

This chain uses TRBV15 with TRBJ2-1; 9 nucleotides line up with TRBD1. CDR1 LNHNV and CDR2 YYDKDF come from the germline V gene (reference sequence). This CDR3 has 14 amino acids. The junction had 2 bases not matched to a gene; V was cut back by 4 bases and J by 4 bases. The CDR3 sequence: CATSTGQGYNEQFF. DNA for the CDR3: TGTGCCACCAGCACAGGACAGGGGTACAATGAGCAGTTCTTC.

This clone occurred a few times. This chain joins TRBV28 and TRBJ1-1; D may be TRBD1 (5 bases). The CDR3 totals 14 residues. Germline V CDR1 and CDR2: MDHEN, SYDVKM. Trimming took 2 bases from V and 6 from J, leaving 13 bases between them. The CDR3 reads CASSLEGSGPEAFF. CDR3 nucleotide sequence: TGTGCCAGCAGTTTAGAAGGCTCAGGGCCTGAAGCTTTCTTT. The full variable domain, rest sourced from reference TRBV28 and TRBJ1-1, is DVKVTQSSRYLVKRTGEKVFLECVQDMDHENMFWYRQDPGLGLRLIYFSYDVKMKEKGDIPEGYSVSREKKERFSLILESASTNQTSMYLCASSLEGSGPEAFFGQGTRLTVV.

The chain links TRBV12-3 or TRBV12-4 to TRBJ2-7; 7 positions agree with TRBD2. The CDR3 spans 13 residues. J lost 6 bases, V lost 6 bases, and 8 bases had no gene match. This chain's CDR3 is CASRGGTAGEQYF. Here the CDR3 DNA reads TGTGCCAGCAGGGGAGGGACCGCCGGCGAGCAGTACTTC.

The chain has TRBV6-5 and TRBJ1-1; TRBD1 aligns across 7 bases. The CDR3 length is 14 residues. CDR1 MNHEY and CDR2 SVGAGI come from the germline V gene. V lost 2 bases to trimming and J lost 1 base; unmatched junction nucleotides: 1. In DNA, the CDR3 is TGTGCCAGCAGTTACCGGACAGGGAACACTGAAGCTTTCTTT. Translation gives CASSYRTGNTEAFF.